These 26 T cell receptor beta chains share one sample of origin, sequenced in a study of T cells in Graves' hyperthyroidism and ophthalmopathy. Regions amplified from RNA transcripts were the TCR beta CDR3 regions. First-round RT-PCR targeting the TCR CDR3 was performed with the HTBI primer set. TCRdb recomputed calls from the multiplex PCR reads with MiXCR, one row per CDR3 protein. This sample has about 420,000 distinct CDR3 sequences; 12% to 15% occur once, and the top ten carry 5.3%. Sequenced sample: blood. All receptors derive from a woman between 18 and 29 years old with Graves' hyperthyroidism.

This clonotype came up many times. The CDR3 DNA is TGTGCCAGCAGTTATTGGGCGCAGACGAGGTCCTACAATGAGCAGTTCTTC. Translation gives CASSYWAQTRSYNEQFF. V is TRBV6-9 and J is TRBJ2-1; D is unclear. The germline gives CDR1 MNHGY, CDR2 SVAAGI. Trimming left V 1 base short and J 1 base short, with 14 bases between. The CDR3 sequence is 17 residues long.

Regarding this clonotype: A single base separates this from a much larger clone, so it may be a read error. The V gene is TRBV5-1, the J gene TRBJ2-1; 8 nucleotides line up with TRBD1. Germline V gives CDR1 SGHRS, CDR2 YFSETQ. The CDR3 loop spans 14 amino acids. Unmatched junction bases numbered 6, after V lost 0 bases and J lost 10 bases. The CDR3 protein is CASSLDRGSDEQFF. DNA for the CDR3: TGCGCCAGCAGCTTGGACAGGGGGAGCGACGAGCAGTTCTTC.

This clonotype was seen many times. The chain links TRBV11-2 to TRBJ1-2; D might be TRBD1 (6 bases). Germline V gene data show CDR1 as SGHAT and CDR2 as FQNNGV. CDR3 size: 12 residues. Trimming left V 5 bases short and J 8 bases short, with 12 bases between. The CDR3 bases are TGTGCCAGCAGCCAGGAGGGGGGGGGCTACACCTTC. It yields the protein CASSQEGGGYTF.

The sample holds many counts of this clonotype. The rearrangement joins TRBV20-1 to TRBJ1-5; D remains ambiguous. The germline V gene encodes CDR1 DFQATT and CDR2 SNEGSKA (reference sequence). The CDR3 spans 14 residues. Trimming took 0 bases from V and 5 from J, leaving 11 bases between them. Written as DNA, the CDR3 is TGCAGTGCTAGAGACCCCCCGGAGCATCAGCCCCAGCATTTT. Its protein is CSARDPPEHQPQHF.

In its sample, this clonotype was seen many times. The chain employs TRBV10-3 and TRBJ1-2, with D uncertain. Between the trimmed V and J ends, which lost 4 bases and 6 bases, there was a span of 12 bases. This CDR3 comprises 13 residues. The V gene's germline CDR1 is ENHRY and CDR2 SYGVKD. CDR3 loop: CAISVKPGDGYTF. CDR3 bases: TGTGCCATCAGTGTAAAACCCGGAGATGGCTACACCTTC.

This clonotype was picked up many times. The chain is built from TRBV12-3 or TRBV12-4 and TRBJ1-2; no clear D gene. V lost 3 bases to trimming and J lost 4 bases, with 12 bases between them. The CDR3 extends over 14 amino acids. The CDR3 spells CASSFSGFAYGYTF. CDR3 nucleotides: TGTGCCAGCAGTTTTTCGGGGTTTGCCTATGGCTACACCTTC.

The CDR3 region has the DNA TGCGCCAGCAGGAGCCGGCCCAACGAAAAACTGTTTTTT. This gives the protein CASRSRPNEKLFF. The V call is TRBV10-1, the J call TRBJ1-4; the D is unclear. From germline, CDR1 is WNHNN and CDR2 SYGVQD (reference sequence). The CDR3 loop spans 13 amino acids. Trimming removed 6 bases from V and 8 bases from J, with 13 bases in between.

The V gene is TRBV20-1, the J gene TRBJ2-2, with D possibly being TRBD1 (6 bases). The V gene's germline CDR1 is DFQATT and CDR2 SNEGSKA (reference sequence). Trimming removed 3 bases at V and 6 bases at J, with 8 bases between. The CDR3 runs 12 residues. CDR3 coding DNA: TGCAGTGCTAGTGACAGGCCCGGGGAGCTGTTTTTT. Encoded protein: CSASDRPGELFF.

Note on this clonotype: A much larger clone lies one base from this, so it may be a read error. The chain carries TRBV29-1 and TRBJ2-7, with 9 positions matching TRBD2. The CDR3 is 13 amino acids. The J segment lost 4 bases and the V segment lost 4 bases, leaving 5 bases of the junction unmatched. Germline V gene sequence: CDR1 SQVTM, CDR2 ANQGSEA. The CDR3 DNA reads TGCAGCGTTGCGATTAGCGGGAGATACGAGCAGTACTTC. It codes for CSVAISGRYEQYF.

This clonotype was found once. The V gene is TRBV28, the J gene TRBJ2-1; 16 positions match TRBD2. Germline CDR1 is MDHEN and CDR2 is SYDVKM. This CDR3 contains 21 residues. Trimming at V came to 5 bases and at J to 2 bases, leaving 15 bases not matched to a gene. CDR3 loop: CASSPPGLAGGGSSAYNEQFF. The CDR3 region has the DNA TGTGCCAGCAGTCCGCCGGGACTAGCGGGAGGGGGTTCTAGCGCCTACAATGAGCAGTTCTTC.

This clonotype has only a few counts. The chain is built from TRBV4-3 and TRBJ1-2; D call uncertain. CDR3 length equals 14 residues. Germline V lookup: CDR1 LGHNA, CDR2 YSLEER. Trimming stripped 3 bases from V and 8 bases from J, with 16 bases between. Here the CDR3 reads CASSHGTKGFGYTF. The CDR3 DNA sequence: TGCGCCAGCAGCCACGGAACAAAGGGATTCGGCTACACCTTC.

This clonotype came up once. This sequence may be a read error, since a much larger clone differs from it by one base. This chain connects TRBV11-2 to TRBJ2-1, with no clear D. There are 14 residues in the CDR3. In germline, CDR1 is SGHAT, CDR2 FQNNGV. The CDR3 nucleotides read TGTGCCAGCAGCACACTTAGCTCCTACAATGAGAAGTTCTTC. This sequence encodes CASSTLSSYNEKFF.

This chain links TRBV29-1 with TRBJ2-2, with 9 nucleotides matching TRBD1. Germline CDR1 SQVTM, CDR2 ANQGSEA. The J segment lost 6 bases and the V segment lost 3 bases, leaving 8 bases of the junction unmatched. The CDR3 extends over 15 amino acids. CDR3 DNA sequence: TGCAGCGTTGACCCCTCCGGGACAGGGTCCGGGGAGCTGTTTTTT. Its translation: CSVDPSGTGSGELFF.

This clonotype has a count of ten or more. The chain uses TRBV12-3 or TRBV12-4 and TRBJ1-6; D gene uncertain. This CDR3 is built from 14 residues. The V and J ends lost 4 bases and 9 bases respectively, with 13 bases between them. CDR3 region: CASSSGIEGSPLHF. The CDR3 bases are TGTGCCAGCAGTTCGGGAATAGAGGGTTCACCCCTCCACTTT.

This clonotype was counted at least ten times. The gene calls are TRBV6-1 and TRBJ2-1; TRBD2 aligns across 11 bases. Germline CDR1 reads MNHNS; CDR2 reads SASEGT. V was clipped by 6 bases and J by 7 bases; unmatched bases: 17. The CDR3 has 18 amino acids. The CDR3 nucleotides are TGTGCCAGCAGCCGTACAACATCCCCGGGACTAGCGGTTAATGAGCAGTTCTTC. Its protein is CASSRTTSPGLAVNEQFF.

There are many counts of this clonotype. J is TRBJ2-7 and V is TRBV10-1; 9 bases match TRBD2. Trimming at V came to 0 bases and at J to 2 bases, leaving 2 bases not matched to a gene. From germline, CDR1 is WNHNN and CDR2 SYGVQD (reference sequence). The CDR3 totals 15 residues. CDR3 residues: CASSESTSGTYEQYF. The DNA of the CDR3 is TGCGCCAGCAGTGAGTCGACTAGCGGTACCTACGAGCAGTACTTC.

The chain is built from TRBV10-2 and TRBJ2-5, with 12 bases aligning to TRBD2. Trimming took 4 bases from V and 4 from J; bases not matched to a gene: 1. The CDR3 contains 14 residues. CDR1 and CDR2 (germline): WSHSY, SAAADI. This CDR3 is CASSALAGGETQYF. The CDR3 bases are TGCGCCAGCAGTGCACTAGCGGGAGGAGAGACCCAGTACTTC.

This clonotype has at least ten counts. The rearrangement uses TRBV28 and TRBJ2-7; tentatively, D is TRBD1 (6 bases). Germline V CDR1 and CDR2: MDHEN, SYDVKM. This CDR3 comprises 15 residues. The V and J ends lost 6 bases and 6 bases respectively, with 21 bases between them. CDR3 amino acids: CASRCAGDPSCEQYF. As DNA, the CDR3 is TGTGCCAGCAGATGCGCAGGGGATCCCTCTTGCGAGCAGTACTTC.

Ten or more counts support this clonotype. V and J are TRBV11-1 and TRBJ1-6; 7 positions agree with TRBD1. This CDR3 contains 14 residues. Germline V lookup: CDR1 SGHAT, CDR2 FQDESV (reference sequence). J gave up 9 bases and V 4 bases, and 6 bases lay outside the gene matches. The CDR3 spells CASSSGQRGSPLHF. The CDR3 DNA is TGTGCCAGCAGCTCGGGACAGAGGGGTTCACCCCTCCACTTT. The entire variable domain, with the rest obtained from reference TRBV11-1 and TRBJ1-6, is as follows: EAEVAQSPRYKITEKSQAVAFWCDPISGHATLYWYRQILGQGPELLVQFQDESVVDDSQLPKDRFSAERLKGVDSTLKIQPAELGDSAMYLCASSSGQRGSPLHFGNGTRLTVT.

The gene calls are TRBV4-1 and TRBJ2-7, with D unresolved. The ends were cut back, 0 bases at V and 5 bases at J, with 17 bases in the middle. CDR1 and CDR2 from the germline V gene are MGHRA and YSYEKL. This CDR3 comprises 16 residues. The CDR3: CASSQESLGIPNEQYF. The CDR3 nucleotides are TGCGCCAGCAGCCAAGAGTCGCTAGGGATCCCTAACGAGCAGTACTTC.

The V and J genes are TRBV5-6 and TRBJ2-2, with a weak D call TRBD1 (5 bases). Germline CDR1 is SGHDT and CDR2 is YYEEEE. The V end lost 3 bases, the J end lost 5 bases, and 8 bases lay between the germline ends. This CDR3 spans 13 amino acids. The CDR3 protein is CASSSDRTGELFF. As DNA, the CDR3 is TGTGCCAGCAGCTCTGACAGAACCGGGGAGCTGTTTTTT.

To note about this clonotype: This may arise from a read error, as a much more abundant clone is one base away. J is TRBJ2-7 and V is TRBV4-3; 12 nucleotides align to TRBD1. Losses at the gene ends were 1 base for V and 5 bases for J; bases not matched to a gene: 6. Germline V gene data show CDR1 as LGHNA and CDR2 as YSLEER. The CDR3 is 16 amino acids. The DNA for the CDR3 is TGCGCCAGCAGCCAAGTTCGCGGGACAGGGGGCCACGAGCAGTACTTC. Protein product: CASSQVRGTGGHEQYF.

This clonotype occurred many times. The chain uses TRBV11-2 and TRBJ2-5; D gene ambiguous. Germline loops: CDR1 SGHAT, CDR2 FQNNGV. The CDR3 consists of 13 residues. The V end was cut by 1 base, the J end by 5 bases, with 8 bases between. The CDR3, as DNA: TGTGCCAGCAGCTTAGGACTCCCGGAGACCCAGTACTTC. Translating gives CASSLGLPETQYF.

In its sample, this clonotype was seen many times. The chain links TRBV20-1 to TRBJ1-5, with 8 bases fitting TRBD1. V was pared by 6 bases and J by 4 bases, with 14 bases of the junction left unmatched. The CDR3 loop spans 16 amino acids. CDR1 and CDR2 from the germline V gene are DFQATT and SNEGSKA (reference sequence). The CDR3 loop reads CSATWDRWPTNQPQHF. The DNA of the CDR3 is TGCAGTGCCACATGGGACAGGTGGCCTACAAATCAGCCCCAGCATTTT.

As for this clonotype: One base away lies a much larger clone, so this may be a sequencing read error. V gene TRBV20-1 combines with J gene TRBJ2-1, with a tentative D call TRBD2 (6 bases). The CDR3 sequence is 15 residues long. The germline V gene has CDR1 DFQATT and CDR2 SNEGSKA (reference sequence). V lost 8 bases to trimming and J lost 8 bases, with 25 bases between them. The CDR3: CSTPEVKVGGDEQFF. The CDR3 nucleotides are TGCAGTACCCCGGAAGTAAAGGTCGGAGGGGATGAGCAGTTCTTC.

This clonotype has a handful of counts. The J gene is TRBJ2-1, the V gene TRBV4-1; TRBD2 aligns across 8 bases. Germline CDR1 and CDR2: MGHRA and YSYEKL. The CDR3 has 16 amino acids. V lost 1 base, J lost 8 bases, and 10 bases stayed unmatched. The DNA of the CDR3 is TGCGCCAGCAGCCAAGTGGACGGGAGGGCTTTCGATGAGCAGTTCTTC. Translating it yields CASSQVDGRAFDEQFF.